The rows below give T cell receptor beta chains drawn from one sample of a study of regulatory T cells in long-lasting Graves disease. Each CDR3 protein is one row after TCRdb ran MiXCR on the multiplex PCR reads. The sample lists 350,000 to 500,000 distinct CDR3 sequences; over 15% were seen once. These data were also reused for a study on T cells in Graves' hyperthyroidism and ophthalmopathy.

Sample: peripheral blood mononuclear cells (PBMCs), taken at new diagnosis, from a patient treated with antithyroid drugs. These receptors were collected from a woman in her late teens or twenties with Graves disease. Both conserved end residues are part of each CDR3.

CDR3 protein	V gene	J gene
CASSRFAGSGNNEQFF	TRBV6-2/TRBV6-3	TRBJ2-1
CASSQGPASGSNIQYF	TRBV4-2	TRBJ2-4
CASSTGLAGGPSSYNEQFF	TRBV7-9	TRBJ2-1
CASSLYAGKATNEQFF	TRBV7-9	TRBJ2-1
CASNLGSGTSYGYTF	TRBV6-1	TRBJ1-2
CASEQSANTGELFF	TRBV28	TRBJ2-2
CASSLKRVDTEAFF	TRBV5-1	TRBJ1-1
CASSQDFEGAGIFGYTF	TRBV4-1	TRBJ1-2
CASSPLAGANEQFF	TRBV12-3/TRBV12-4	TRBJ2-1
CANRAGGNEQFF	TRBV2	TRBJ2-1
CSVLGGNQPQHF	TRBV29-1	TRBJ1-5
CASSHPDESSYEQYF	TRBV11-2	NA
CASRRGREGNNEQFF	TRBV2	TRBJ2-1
CASSLFASGNSYNEQFF	TRBV5-1	TRBJ2-1
CASSYWRGRTGELFF	TRBV6-2/TRBV6-3	TRBJ2-2
CASKPVAGGGSDTQYF	TRBV5-1	TRBJ2-3
CSVLAGGGQETQYF	TRBV29-1	TRBJ2-5
CATSGGTGGEETQYF	TRBV24-1	TRBJ2-5
CASSPREGGTGELFF	TRBV7-8	TRBJ2-2
CSVGTADNYGYTF	TRBV20-1	TRBJ1-2
CASSPPQETQYF	TRBV18	TRBJ2-5
CASSHYSNLNSPLHF	TRBV28	TRBJ1-6
CASSGRGSGSYEQYF	TRBV7-2	TRBJ2-7
CASSLRVPSEKQYF	TRBV12-3/TRBV12-4	TRBJ2-7
CAISPEGLAGSHQYF	TRBV10-3	TRBJ2-7
CAWSRSLTTYEQYF	TRBV30	TRBJ2-7
CAWNYGGVHEQYF	TRBV30	TRBJ2-7
CASSYWDRLRVYEQYF	TRBV6-7	TRBJ2-7
CASSRAGAEQFF	TRBV7-2	TRBJ2-1
CASSGTSVPDTQYF	TRBV7-6	TRBJ2-3
CAISEAGGPRETQYF	TRBV10-3	TRBJ2-5
CASSVPGQGNEQYF	TRBV11-1	TRBJ2-7
CSARRTSTQYF	TRBV20-1	TRBJ2-5
CASSLVGAGESNQPQHF	TRBV7-2	TRBJ1-5
CASSEARTGRYGYTF	TRBV6-1	TRBJ1-2
CASSSPAGGRWEQYF	TRBV11-2	TRBJ2-7
CASSVGLAGPEQFF	TRBV10-2	TRBJ2-1
CASSLAVGGDTYEQYF	TRBV5-1	TRBJ2-7
CASSTIGTRNNEQFF	TRBV7-6	TRBJ2-1
CASSEGLAGDTQYF	TRBV7-7	TRBJ2-3
CSARTTTGFRTDTQYF	TRBV20-1	TRBJ2-3
CASSNRLAGFYEQYF	TRBV13	TRBJ2-7
CASSPSSSYTF	TRBV11-2	TRBJ1-2
CASSLYGQGRSGETQYF	TRBV28	TRBJ2-5
CASSSIGKSGGDQPQHF	TRBV12-3/TRBV12-4	TRBJ1-5
CASSEPFWEQFF	TRBV10-2	TRBJ2-1
CASSLNQGDTQYF	TRBV7-3	TRBJ2-3
CASSLMGEGEQFF	TRBV7-3	TRBJ2-1
CASSRGAGALNTEAFF	TRBV18	TRBJ1-1
CASILGGAGNQPQHF	TRBV12-3/TRBV12-4	TRBJ1-5
CASTPTGAFSYNEQFF	TRBV7-9	TRBJ2-1
CASSSPQRQGRTEAFF	TRBV12-3/TRBV12-4	TRBJ1-1
CASSLKNRPSTFYGYTF	TRBV3-1	TRBJ1-2
CASSFNRATNEKLFF	TRBV7-2	TRBJ1-4
CASSLLTPYNEQFF	TRBV7-9	TRBJ2-1